The T cell receptor beta chain described here comes from a study of regulatory T cells in long-lasting Graves disease (dated by TCRdb to the early 2020s). Regarding the research as a whole: Persistent Graves' disease was defined as antithyroid drug treatment for over 5 years with persistently positive TSH receptor autoantibodies. This study used TCR sequencing and RNA sequencing of peripheral blood to compare persistent Graves' disease patients against newly diagnosed Graves' disease patients. Antithyroid drugs had been taken for about 9.7 years on average by persistent Graves' disease patients in the clinical cohort. The study was conducted in China and was registered as a clinical trial. A total of about 33 samples underwent TCR sequencing, from about 13 patients with persistent Graves' disease and 20 patients with newly diagnosed Graves' disease. General findings and caveats noted by the study authors: Preferential use of TRBV28, TRBJ1-2 and TRBJ2-5 was observed in persistent disease, whereas TRBV20-1 and TRBJ2-1 were favored in newly diagnosed disease. Lower TCR Shannon entropy and fewer highly expanded clones were observed in persistent Graves' disease patients than in newly diagnosed patients, which suggested clonal expansion. Sequencing and analysis were restricted to the TCR beta chain. The study examined only peripheral blood because the primary lesion, thyroid tissue, could not be accessed. Persistent patients shared more public clonotypes among themselves (around 2,700) than newly diagnosed patients did (over 900). The authors noted that the small sample size was a limitation that may lower accuracy.

CDR1 and CDR2 (MGHRA, YSYEKL) derive from the germline V gene. The V and J ends are trimmed by 0 bases and 2 bases, leaving 9 bases between them. Including cysteine and phenylalanine, the CDR3 has 15 amino acids. The sequence is cut down to CDR3 DNA, 45 bases in frame from base 1. This clonotype occurred a few times. Its specific antigen is unknown. It has no much larger one-base neighbor in the sample; base qualities were not kept. The method behind the library was multiplex PCR. The reads were generated on an Illumina HiSeq 4000. To build TCR beta libraries, CDR3 regions were amplified by Arm-PCR using iRepertoire HTBI primers. PCR products were gel purified before sequencing. In the original analysis: Gene usage analysis of CDR3 amino acid clonotypes relied on the approximately 60 TRBV and 14 TRBJ segments identified across samples. Filtered high-quality paired reads were merged into contigs using COPE and FqMerger. Contigs were aligned with BLAST to IMGT TRBV, TRBD and TRBJ reference genes, and CDR3 was defined per IMGT. Any clonotype with a frequency above 0.1% was classified as a highly expanded clone. Repertoire diversity was measured by Shannon entropy, and V-J evenness by the Gini coefficient. A clonotype found in more than one individual was treated as public. TCRdb reanalyzed the raw reads on its own, using fastp at Q25 for trimming and MiXCR for clone calling, and kept in-frame beta chains. Each CDR3 protein appears once, grouped with its most common genes and DNA. TCRdb assigned the V and J calls; the authors' analysis was not used. The sample data list about 470,000 distinct CDR3 sequences, and more than 20% of these were observed just once. 7.8% of the sample belongs to the ten largest clones.

The time point tag for this specimen amounts to: persistent/refractory GD, antithyroid drugs over 5 years with positive TRAb. For both TCR sequencing and RNA sequencing, RNA was extracted from PBMCs in TRIzol. The diagnosis of Graves' disease followed American Thyroid Association guidelines. Patients were recruited from an endocrinology department in Xi'an, China. From each patient, about 9 milliliters of peripheral blood was collected into an EDTA anticoagulant tube. PBMCs were isolated by Ficoll Paque Plus density gradient separation without further T cell sorting. An Agilent 2100 Bioanalyzer and agarose gel were used to assess RNA quality, and a NanoDrop 2000 was used to measure RNA concentration.

The receptor comes from a female donor with Graves disease. The rearranged chain carries TRBV4-1 and TRBJ2-3; no D gene call is confident. Sequences were derived from peripheral blood mononuclear cells (PBMCs), sampled when the disease was refractory, from a patient treated with antithyroid drugs. For the CDR3, the sequence is CASSQELRNTDTQYF. The DNA sequence is TGCGCCAGCAGCCAAGAGTTGCGTAACACAGATACGCAGTATTTT.